Below, one TCR beta chain is given with its context. The clone's antigen remains unknown. No base quality values were provided; no much bigger clone lies one nucleotide off. Sorted unstimulated T cells, along with proliferating T cells recovered from mixed lymphocyte reactions, underwent TCRbeta CDR3 sequencing. Fresh whole blood from ten to eleven HLA-typed healthy donors served as the source for isolating PBMCs. To map where alloreactive clones came from, unstimulated CD4+ non-regulatory T cells were FACS-sorted. The record originates from a study of siplizumab effects on memory and regulatory T cells (dated by TCRdb to about 2019). About the study as a whole: The effect of the anti-CD2 antibody siplizumab on alloreactive T-cell subsets was examined in allogeneic mixed lymphocyte reactions constructed from human PBMCs.

On the study overall, not on this receptor specifically: Whether proliferating Tregs from siplizumab cultures were suppressive was not functionally confirmed. In reactions with siplizumab, an average of about 69% of mappable alloreactive CD4+ clones were Treg-derived, compared with 25% to 30% in control reactions. Unstimulated naive T cells appeared more diverse than memory T cells, and naive cells seemed to contribute substantially to the alloresponse. Because sequences below about 10^-5 frequency were poorly captured, only a minor fraction of alloreactive clones could be mapped to unstimulated subsets. The cumulative frequency of alloreactive sequences that could be traced back to unstimulated CD4+ memory T cells was significantly reduced by siplizumab. A naive or memory phenotype could not be assigned to roughly 75-97% of proliferating CD4+ or CD8+ clones.

Via the germline V gene, CDR1 is SGHTS and CDR2 YDEGEE. Spanning cysteine to phenylalanine, the CDR3 consists of 14 amino acids. Only CDR3 DNA remains: 42 bases, in frame from the first base. The junction shows trimming of 4 bases on V and 11 bases on J, and the gene matches do not reach 6 bases of it. Libraries were made using the immunoSEQ multiplex PCR assay. Approximately 100,000 TCR templates per sample were assayed on the deep sequencing platform. Genomic DNA extracted from sorted T cells was the material used for TCRbeta CDR3 sequencing. In the authors' own workflow: The R programming language was used for clonal analysis of TCRbeta CDR3 data. Alloreactive CD4+ and CD8+ clones were identified by comparing unstimulated samples to CFSE-low samples taken after the reaction. Alloreactive CD4+ clones were assigned to regulatory or non-regulatory origin by matching sequences to sorted unstimulated Treg and non-Treg repertoires. This is the immuneACCESS table as TCRdb keeps it, with only in-frame sequences that have V and J called. A part of the clones is gone; compared with another copy, unresolved V genes explain less than half, and the rest is unexplained. Clone size and the V and J calls come from that table; the DNA yielded D and trimming. For this sample there are around 100,000 clones; 94% appear just once. 1% to 1.5% of the sample lies in the top ten.

The receptor comes from a human donor in good health. Source material: non-Treg CD4+ T cells sorted from blood. Read against the paper, the sample's cell subset or site label means: FACS-sorted unstimulated CD4+ non-regulatory T cells. Recombination linked TRBV5-8 to TRBJ2-1; 13 of the junction bases match TRBD2. The sequenced DNA: TGTGCCAGCAGCACGGGGACTAGCGGGACCAAGCAGTTCTTC. Translated, it gives CASSTGTSGTKQFF. The variable domain in full, with residues beyond the CDR3 obtained from the reference TRBV5-8 and TRBJ2-1 genes, is EAGVTQSPTHLIKTRGQQATLRCSPISGHTSVYWYQQALGLGLQFLLWYDEGEERNRGNFPPRFSGRQFPNYSSELNVNALELEDSALYLCASSTGTSGTKQFFGPGTRLTVL.